The present entry profiles one TCR beta chain with its context. The sample holds other DNA sequences that translate to the same CDR3. Trimming took 3 bases from V and 3 from J, leaving 5 bases between them. CDR3 size: 12 residues. Germline V gene sequence: CDR1 MDHEN, CDR2 SYDVKM. This table comes from immunoSEQ multiplex PCR, and its TCRdb copy is limited to in-frame clones, with some not included. The sample holds 75,000 to 95,000 clones, approximately 88% seen once. This record belongs to a study of T cell changes during pregnancy in multiple sclerosis. The receptor comes from a female donor in good health, enrolled as a control in a pregnancy study. This sample comprised peripheral blood, obtained in the first trimester of pregnancy. The chain carries TRBV28 and TRBJ1-2; D gene unclear. The CDR3 sequence: CASSFSDYGYTF. In nucleotides, the CDR3 is TGTGCCAGCAGTTTCAGTGACTATGGCTACACCTTC.